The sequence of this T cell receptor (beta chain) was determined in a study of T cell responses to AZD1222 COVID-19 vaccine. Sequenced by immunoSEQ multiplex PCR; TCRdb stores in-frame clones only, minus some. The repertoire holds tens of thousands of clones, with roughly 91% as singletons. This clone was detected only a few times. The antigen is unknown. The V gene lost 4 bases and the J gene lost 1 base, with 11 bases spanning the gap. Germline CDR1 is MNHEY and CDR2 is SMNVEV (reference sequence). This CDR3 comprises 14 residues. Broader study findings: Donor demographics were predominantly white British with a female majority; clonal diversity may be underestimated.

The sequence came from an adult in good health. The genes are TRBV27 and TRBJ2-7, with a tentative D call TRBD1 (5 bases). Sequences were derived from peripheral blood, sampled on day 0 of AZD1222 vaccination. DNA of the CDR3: TGTGCCAGCAGTTCGTCAGGGTTATCCTACGAGCAGTACTTC. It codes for CASSSSGLSYEQYF.